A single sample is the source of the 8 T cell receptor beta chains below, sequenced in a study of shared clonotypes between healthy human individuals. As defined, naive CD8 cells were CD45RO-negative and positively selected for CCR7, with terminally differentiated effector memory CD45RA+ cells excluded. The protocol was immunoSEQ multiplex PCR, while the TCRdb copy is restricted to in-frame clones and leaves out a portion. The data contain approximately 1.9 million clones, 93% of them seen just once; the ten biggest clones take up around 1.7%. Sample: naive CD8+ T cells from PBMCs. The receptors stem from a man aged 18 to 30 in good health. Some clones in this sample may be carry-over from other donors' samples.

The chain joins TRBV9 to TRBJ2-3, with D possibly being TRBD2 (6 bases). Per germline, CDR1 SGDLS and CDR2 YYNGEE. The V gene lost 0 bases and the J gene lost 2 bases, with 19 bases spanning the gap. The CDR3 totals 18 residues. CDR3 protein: CASSVEPGLSVPTDTQYF. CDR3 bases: TGTGCCAGCAGCGTAGAACCGGGACTTAGCGTTCCCACAGATACGCAGTATTTT.

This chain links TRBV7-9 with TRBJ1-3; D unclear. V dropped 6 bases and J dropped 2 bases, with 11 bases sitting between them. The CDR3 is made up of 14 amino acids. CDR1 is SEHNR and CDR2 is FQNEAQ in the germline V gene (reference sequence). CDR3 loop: CASRSGETGNTIYF. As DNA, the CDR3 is TGTGCCAGCAGGTCAGGAGAGACTGGAAACACCATATATTTT.

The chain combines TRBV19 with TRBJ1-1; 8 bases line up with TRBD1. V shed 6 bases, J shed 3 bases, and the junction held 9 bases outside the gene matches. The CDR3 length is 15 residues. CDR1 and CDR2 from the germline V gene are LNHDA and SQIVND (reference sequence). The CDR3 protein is CASSPTTGQDTEAFF. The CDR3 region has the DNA TGTGCCAGTAGCCCGACAACGGGACAGGACACTGAAGCTTTCTTT.

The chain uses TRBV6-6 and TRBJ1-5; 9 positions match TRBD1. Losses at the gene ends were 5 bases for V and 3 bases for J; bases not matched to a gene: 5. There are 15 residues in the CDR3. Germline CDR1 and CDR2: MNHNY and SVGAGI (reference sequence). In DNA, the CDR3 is TGTGCCAGCAGTCCTGGGACAGGGAACAATCAGCCCCAGCATTTT. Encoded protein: CASSPGTGNNQPQHF.

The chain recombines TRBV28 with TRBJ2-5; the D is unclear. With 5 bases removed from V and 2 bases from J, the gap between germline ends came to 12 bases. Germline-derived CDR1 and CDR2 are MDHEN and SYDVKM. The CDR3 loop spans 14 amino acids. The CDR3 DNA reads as TGTGCCAGCAGTAAAAGAGGCCAGCAAGAGACCCAGTACTTC. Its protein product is CASSKRGQQETQYF. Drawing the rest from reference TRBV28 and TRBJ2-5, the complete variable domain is DVKVTQSSRYLVKRTGEKVFLECVQDMDHENMFWYRQDPGLGLRLIYFSYDVKMKEKGDIPEGYSVSREKKERFSLILESASTNQTSMYLCASSKRGQQETQYFGPGTRLLVL.

The CDR3 loop is CASSLASGYNEQFF. CDR3 in DNA: TGTGCCAGCAGTTTGGCTAGCGGGTACAATGAGCAGTTCTTC. The rearrangement uses TRBV28 and TRBJ2-1; 8 bases align to TRBD2. Germline V CDR1 and CDR2: MDHEN, SYDVKM. The CDR3 sequence is 14 residues long. Trimming cost V 3 bases and J 4 bases; bases outside gene matches: 2.

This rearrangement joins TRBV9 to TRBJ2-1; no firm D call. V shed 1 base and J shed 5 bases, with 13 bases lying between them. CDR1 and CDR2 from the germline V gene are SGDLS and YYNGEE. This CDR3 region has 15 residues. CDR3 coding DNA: TGTGCCAGCAGCGTACGACCTACGAATAACAATGAGCAGTTCTTC. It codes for CASSVRPTNNNEQFF.

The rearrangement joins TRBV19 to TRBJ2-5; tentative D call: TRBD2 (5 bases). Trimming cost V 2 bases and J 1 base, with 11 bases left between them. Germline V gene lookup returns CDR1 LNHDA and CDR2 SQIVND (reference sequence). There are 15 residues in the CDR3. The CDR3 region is CASSIRESPQETQYF. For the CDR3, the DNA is TGTGCCAGTAGTATACGGGAATCCCCCCAAGAGACCCAGTACTTC.